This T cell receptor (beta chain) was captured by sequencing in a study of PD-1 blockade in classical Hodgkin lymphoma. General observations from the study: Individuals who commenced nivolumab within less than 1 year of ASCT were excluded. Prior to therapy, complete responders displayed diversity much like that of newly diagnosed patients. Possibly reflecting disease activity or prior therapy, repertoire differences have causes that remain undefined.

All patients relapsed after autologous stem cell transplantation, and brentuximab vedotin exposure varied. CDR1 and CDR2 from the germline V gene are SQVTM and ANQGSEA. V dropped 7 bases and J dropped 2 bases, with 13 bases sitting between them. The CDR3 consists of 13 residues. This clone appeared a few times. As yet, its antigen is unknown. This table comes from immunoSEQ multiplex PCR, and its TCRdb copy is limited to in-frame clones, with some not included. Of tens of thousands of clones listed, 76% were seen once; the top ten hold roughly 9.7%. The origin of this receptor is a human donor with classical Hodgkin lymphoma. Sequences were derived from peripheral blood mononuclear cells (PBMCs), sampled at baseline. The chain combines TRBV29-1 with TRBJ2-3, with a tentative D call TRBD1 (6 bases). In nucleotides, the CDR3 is TGCAGCGACAGACAGGAGAACACAGATACGCAGTATTTT. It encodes CSDRQENTDTQYF.